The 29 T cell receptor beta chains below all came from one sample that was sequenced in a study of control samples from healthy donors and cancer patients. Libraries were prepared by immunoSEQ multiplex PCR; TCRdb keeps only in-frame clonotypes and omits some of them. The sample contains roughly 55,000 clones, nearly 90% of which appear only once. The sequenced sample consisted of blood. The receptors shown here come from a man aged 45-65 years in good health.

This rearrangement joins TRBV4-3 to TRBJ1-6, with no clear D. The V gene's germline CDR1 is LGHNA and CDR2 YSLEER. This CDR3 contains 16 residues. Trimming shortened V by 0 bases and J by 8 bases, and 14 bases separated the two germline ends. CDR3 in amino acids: CASSQDRRAVDSPLHF. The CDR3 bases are TGCGCCAGCAGCCAAGATCGAAGGGCTGTTGATTCACCCCTCCACTTT.

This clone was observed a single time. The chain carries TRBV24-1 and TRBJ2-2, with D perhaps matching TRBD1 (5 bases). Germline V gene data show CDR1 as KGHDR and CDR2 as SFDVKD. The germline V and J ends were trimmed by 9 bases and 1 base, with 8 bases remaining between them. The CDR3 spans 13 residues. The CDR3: CATSTGNTGELFF. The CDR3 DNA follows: TGTGCCACCTCCACAGGGAACACCGGGGAGCTGTTTTTT.

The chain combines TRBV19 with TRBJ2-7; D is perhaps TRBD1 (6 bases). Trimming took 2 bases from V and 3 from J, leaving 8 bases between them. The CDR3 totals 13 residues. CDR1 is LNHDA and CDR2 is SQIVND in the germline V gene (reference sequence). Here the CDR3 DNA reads TGTGCCAGTAGTATATTAGGGGGCTACGAGCAGTACTTC. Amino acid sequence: CASSILGGYEQYF.

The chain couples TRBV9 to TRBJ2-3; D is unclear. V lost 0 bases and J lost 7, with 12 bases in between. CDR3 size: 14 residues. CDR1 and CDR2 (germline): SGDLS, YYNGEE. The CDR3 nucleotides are TGTGCCAGCAGCGTAGACCTAATGGAATATACGCAGTATTTT. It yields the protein CASSVDLMEYTQYF. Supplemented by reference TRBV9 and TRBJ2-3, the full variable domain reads DSGVTQTPKHLITATGQRVTLRCSPRSGDLSVYWYQQSLDQGLQFLIQYYNGEERAKGNILERFSAQQFPDLHSELNLSSLELGDSALYFCASSVDLMEYTQYFGPGTRLTVL.

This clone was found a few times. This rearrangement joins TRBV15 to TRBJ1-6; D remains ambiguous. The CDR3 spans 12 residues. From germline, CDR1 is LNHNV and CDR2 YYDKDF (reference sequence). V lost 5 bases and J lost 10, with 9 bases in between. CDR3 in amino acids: CATSGGWSPLHF. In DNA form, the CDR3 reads TGTGCCACCAGCGGCGGGTGGTCACCCCTCCACTTT.

The CDR3 loop is CASSMEGPSTEAFF. CDR3 nucleotides: TGTGCCAGTAGTATGGAGGGCCCGAGCACTGAAGCTTTCTTT. The chain recombines TRBV19 with TRBJ1-1; D unresolved. The CDR3 covers 14 residues. Trimming left V 3 bases short and J 4 bases short, with 12 bases between. Germline V CDR1 and CDR2: LNHDA, SQIVND (reference sequence).

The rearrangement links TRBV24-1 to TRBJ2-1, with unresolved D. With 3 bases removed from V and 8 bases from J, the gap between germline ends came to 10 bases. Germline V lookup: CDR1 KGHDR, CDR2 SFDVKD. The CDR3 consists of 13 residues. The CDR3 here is CATSDPPLHEQFF. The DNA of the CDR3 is TGTGCCACCAGTGATCCGCCCCTACATGAGCAGTTCTTC.

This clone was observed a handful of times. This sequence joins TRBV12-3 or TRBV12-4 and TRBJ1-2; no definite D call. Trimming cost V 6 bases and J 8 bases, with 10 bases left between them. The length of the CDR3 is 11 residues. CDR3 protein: CASRTVGGYTF. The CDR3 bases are TGTGCCAGCAGAACGGTAGGAGGCTACACCTTC.

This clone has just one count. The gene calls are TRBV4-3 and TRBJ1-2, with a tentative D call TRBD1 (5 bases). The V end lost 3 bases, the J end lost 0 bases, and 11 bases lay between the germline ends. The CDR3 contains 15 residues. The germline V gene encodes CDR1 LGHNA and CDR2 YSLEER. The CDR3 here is CASSHGTVANYGYTF. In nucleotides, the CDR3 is TGCGCCAGCAGCCACGGGACGGTCGCTAACTATGGCTACACCTTC.

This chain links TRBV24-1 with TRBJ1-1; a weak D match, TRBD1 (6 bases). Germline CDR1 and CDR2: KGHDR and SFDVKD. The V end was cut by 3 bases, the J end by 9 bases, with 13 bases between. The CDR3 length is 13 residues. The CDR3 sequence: CATSDPGDWKAFF. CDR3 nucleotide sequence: TGTGCCACCAGTGATCCAGGGGATTGGAAAGCTTTCTTT.

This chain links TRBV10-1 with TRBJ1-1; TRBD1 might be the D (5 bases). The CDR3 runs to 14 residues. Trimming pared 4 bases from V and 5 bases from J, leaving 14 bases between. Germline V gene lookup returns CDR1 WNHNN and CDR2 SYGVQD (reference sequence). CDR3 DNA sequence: TGCGCCAGCAGTGGTGGGACGGGGATGACTGAAGCTTTCTTT. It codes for CASSGGTGMTEAFF.

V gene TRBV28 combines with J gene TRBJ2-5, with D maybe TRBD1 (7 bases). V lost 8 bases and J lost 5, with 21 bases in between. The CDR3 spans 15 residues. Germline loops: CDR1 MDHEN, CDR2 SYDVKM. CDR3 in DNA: TGTGCCAGCGGGGCCGACAGGGAGGTATTTGAGACCCAGTACTTC. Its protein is CASGADREVFETQYF.

As DNA, the CDR3 is TGTGCCAGCAGCCTTACAGAGGACACTGAAGCTTTCTTT. It encodes CASSLTEDTEAFF. V is TRBV11-2 and J is TRBJ1-1; no reliable D call. V lost 5 bases and J 3 bases, leaving 10 bases between the germline ends. The CDR3 loop spans 13 amino acids. Per the germline V gene, CDR1 is SGHAT and CDR2 is FQNNGV.

Here the CDR3 DNA reads TGTGCCAGCAGTTTGACGGGGGGCGCGAACGAGCAGTACTTC. Residues: CASSLTGGANEQYF. The chain has TRBV27 and TRBJ2-7, with D possibly TRBD2 on 7 matching bases. The CDR3 has 14 amino acids. Germline lookup yields CDR1 MNHEY and CDR2 SMNVEV (reference sequence). V lost 3 bases and J lost 5, with 14 bases in between.

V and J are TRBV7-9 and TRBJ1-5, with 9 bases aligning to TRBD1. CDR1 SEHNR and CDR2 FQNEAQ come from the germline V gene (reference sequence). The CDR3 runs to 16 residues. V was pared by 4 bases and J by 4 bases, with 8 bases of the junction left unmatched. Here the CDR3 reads CASSSTLQGANQPQHF. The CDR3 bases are TGTGCCAGCAGCTCCACCTTACAGGGGGCGAATCAGCCCCAGCATTTT.

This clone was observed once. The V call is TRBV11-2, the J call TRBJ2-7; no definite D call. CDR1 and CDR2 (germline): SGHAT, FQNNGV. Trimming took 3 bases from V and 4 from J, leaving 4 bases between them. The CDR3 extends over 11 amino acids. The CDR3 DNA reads TGTGCCAGCAGCTTTGTTTACGAGCAGTACTTC. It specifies CASSFVYEQYF.

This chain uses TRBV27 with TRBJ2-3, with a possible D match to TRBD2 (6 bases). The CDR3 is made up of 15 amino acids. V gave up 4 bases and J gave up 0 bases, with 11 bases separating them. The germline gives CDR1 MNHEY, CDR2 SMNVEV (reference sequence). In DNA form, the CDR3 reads TGTGCCAGCAGTTCACCGGGACTGAGCACAGATACGCAGTATTTT. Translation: CASSSPGLSTDTQYF.

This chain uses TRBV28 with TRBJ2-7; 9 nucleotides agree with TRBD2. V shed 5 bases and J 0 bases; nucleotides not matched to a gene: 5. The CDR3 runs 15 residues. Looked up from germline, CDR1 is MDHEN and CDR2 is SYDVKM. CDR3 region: CASSQTSGYSYEQYF. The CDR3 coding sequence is TGTGCCAGCAGTCAAACTAGCGGGTACTCCTACGAGCAGTACTTC.

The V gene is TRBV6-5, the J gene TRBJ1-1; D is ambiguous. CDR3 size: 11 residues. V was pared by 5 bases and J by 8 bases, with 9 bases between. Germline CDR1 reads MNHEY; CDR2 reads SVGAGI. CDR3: CASSPTIEAFF. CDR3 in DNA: TGTGCCAGCAGTCCTACTATCGAAGCTTTCTTT.

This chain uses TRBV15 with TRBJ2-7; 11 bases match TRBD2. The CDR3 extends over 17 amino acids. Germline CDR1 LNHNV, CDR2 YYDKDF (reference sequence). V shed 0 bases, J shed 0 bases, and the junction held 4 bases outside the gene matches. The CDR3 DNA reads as TGTGCCACCAGCAGAGATCCCACTAGCGGGAGCTCCTACGAGCAGTACTTC. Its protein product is CATSRDPTSGSSYEQYF.

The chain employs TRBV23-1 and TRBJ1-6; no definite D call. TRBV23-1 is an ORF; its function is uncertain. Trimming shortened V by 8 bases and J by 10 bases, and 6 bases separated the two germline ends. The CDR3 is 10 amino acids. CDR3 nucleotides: TGCGCCAGCGCGTACTCACCCCTCCACTTT. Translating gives CASAYSPLHF.

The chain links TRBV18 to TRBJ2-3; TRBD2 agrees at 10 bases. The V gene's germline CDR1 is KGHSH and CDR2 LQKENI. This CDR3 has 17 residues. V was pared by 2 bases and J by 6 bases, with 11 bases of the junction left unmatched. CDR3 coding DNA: TGTGCCAGCTCACCAAGGATGTCTAGCGGGAGTTTTGATACGCAGTATTTT. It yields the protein CASSPRMSSGSFDTQYF. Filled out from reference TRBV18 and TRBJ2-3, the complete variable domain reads NAGVMQNPRHLVRRRGQEARLRCSPMKGHSHVYWYRQLPEEGLKFMVYLQKENIIDESGMPKERFSAEFPKEGPSILRIQQVVRGDSAAYFCASSPRMSSGSFDTQYFGPGTRLTVL.

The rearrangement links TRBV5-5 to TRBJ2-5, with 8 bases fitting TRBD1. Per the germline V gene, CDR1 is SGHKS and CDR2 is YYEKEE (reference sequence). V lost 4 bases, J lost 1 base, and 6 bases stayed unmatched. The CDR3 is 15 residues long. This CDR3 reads CASSAEQGAQETQYF. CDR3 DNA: TGTGCCAGCAGCGCCGAGCAGGGGGCCCAAGAGACCCAGTACTTC.

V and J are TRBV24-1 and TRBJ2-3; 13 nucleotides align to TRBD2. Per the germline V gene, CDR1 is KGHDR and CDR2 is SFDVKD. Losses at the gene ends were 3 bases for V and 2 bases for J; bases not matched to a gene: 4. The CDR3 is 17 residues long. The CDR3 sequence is CATSDPGLAGDTDTQYF. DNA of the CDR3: TGTGCCACCAGTGATCCAGGACTAGCGGGAGACACAGATACGCAGTATTTT.

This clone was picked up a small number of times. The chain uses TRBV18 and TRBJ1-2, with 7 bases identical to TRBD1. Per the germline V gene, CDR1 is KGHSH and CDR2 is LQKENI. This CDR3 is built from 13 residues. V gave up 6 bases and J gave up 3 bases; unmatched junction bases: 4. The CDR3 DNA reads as TGTGCCAGCTCTCAGGGGGGCGACTATGGCTACACCTTC. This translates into CASSQGGDYGYTF.

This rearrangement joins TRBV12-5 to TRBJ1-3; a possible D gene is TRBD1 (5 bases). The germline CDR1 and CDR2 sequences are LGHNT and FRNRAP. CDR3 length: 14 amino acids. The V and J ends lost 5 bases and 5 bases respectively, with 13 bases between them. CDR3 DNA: TGTGCTAGTGGTCCCCCGGGACTCAGAAACACCATATATTTT. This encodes CASGPPGLRNTIYF.

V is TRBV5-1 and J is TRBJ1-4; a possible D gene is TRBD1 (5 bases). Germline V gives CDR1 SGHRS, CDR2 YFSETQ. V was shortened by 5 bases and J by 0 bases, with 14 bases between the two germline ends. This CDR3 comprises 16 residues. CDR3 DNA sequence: TGCGCCAGCAGGCATGGAGGGGCTGCAACTAATGAAAAACTGTTTTTT. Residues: CASRHGGAATNEKLFF.

The CDR3 bases are TGTGCCAGCTCTCGACAGGACCCTTCCTACAATGAGCAGTTCTTC. It translates to CASSRQDPSYNEQFF. The chain links TRBV27 to TRBJ2-1, with D tentatively TRBD1 (6 bases). CDR1 and CDR2 from the germline V gene are MNHEY and SMNVEV (reference sequence). This CDR3 is built from 15 residues. V shed 8 bases and J shed 1 base, with 15 bases lying between them.

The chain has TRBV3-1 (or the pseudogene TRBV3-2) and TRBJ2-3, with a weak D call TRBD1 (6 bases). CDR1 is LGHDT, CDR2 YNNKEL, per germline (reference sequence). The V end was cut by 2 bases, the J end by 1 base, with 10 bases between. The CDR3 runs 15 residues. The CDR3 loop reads CASSQNPGGTDTQYF. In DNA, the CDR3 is TGTGCCAGCAGCCAAAACCCAGGGGGCACAGATACGCAGTATTTT.